This is a list of T cell receptor beta chains from one sample in a study of blood T cell repertoires in COVID-19. Repertoires were generated with immunoSEQ multiplex PCR, while TCRdb's copy carries only in-frame clones and drops some. There are tens of thousands of clones in the sample; around 83% occur only once, and roughly 2% lies in the top ten. Sample: peripheral blood. The receptors come from a woman in her sixties or seventies with acute or convalescent COVID-19. CDR3s include the opening cysteine and the closing phenylalanine or tryptophan. Each record gives: J gene, clone size, D gene, V gene, CDR3 DNA, CDR3 protein. The D gene is left open where the match is weak. Expanded clones are given a class, and other clones once, few, many or no size at all.

TRBJ2-2 NA NA TRBV4-2 TGTGCCAGCAGCCAAGTCGCGGGCCGGGAGCTGTTTTTT CASSQVAGRELFF
TRBJ1-1 few TRBD1 TRBV9 TGTGCCAGCAGCGCGGGACAGATGAACACTGAAGCTTTCTTT CASSAGQMNTEAFF
TRBJ1-2 NA NA TRBV5-4 TGTGCCAGCAGCCCACCGTACAGGGCGGATGGCTACACCTTC CASSPPYRADGYTF
TRBJ1-2 NA TRBD1 TRBV7-2 TGTGCCAGCTCCTCAGGGACAGGGCCCACAGGATTCTATGGCTACACCTTC CASSSGTGPTGFYGYTF
TRBJ2-1 NA TRBD2 TRBV3-1/TRBV3-2 TGTGCCAGCAGCCAAGGGGGGAGTAGCGGGAGTGAGCAGTTCTTC CASSQGGSSGSEQFF
TRBJ2-7 NA NA TRBV5-1 TGCGCCAGCAGCCCGGACAGTACCCTGAGGAGCTACGAGCAGTACTTC CASSPDSTLRSYEQYF
TRBJ2-7 NA TRBD2 TRBV19 TGTGCCAGTAGTAACGGCGGGGGCTACGAGCAGTACTTC CASSNGGGYEQYF
TRBJ2-4 NA NA TRBV6-2/TRBV6-3 TGTGCCAGCAGTTCCTCGTTGCGGGTGTACATTCAGTACTTC CASSSSLRVYIQYF
TRBJ1-2 NA TRBD1 TRBV3-1/TRBV3-2 TGTGCCAGCAGCCCTCGCAGGGGGCAAGATGGCTACACCTTC CASSPRRGQDGYTF
TRBJ2-1 NA NA TRBV5-4 TGTGCCAGCAGTCTAGACAGAAGCTCCTACAATGAGCAGTTCTTC CASSLDRSSYNEQFF
TRBJ1-1 NA NA TRBV7-3 TGTGCCAGCAGCCCCGGCAGGGGCACTGAAGCTTTCTTT CASSPGRGTEAFF
TRBJ2-3 NA TRBD2 TRBV6-1 TGTGCCAGCAGTGAAGCGCTAGCGGGAACCGCAGATACGCAGTATTTT CASSEALAGTADTQYF
TRBJ1-5 few NA TRBV29-1 TGCAGCGTTGCCCACGGGAGCAATCAGCCCCAGCATTTT CSVAHGSNQPQHF
TRBJ2-5 NA NA TRBV14 TGTGCCAGCAGCCAACCGGGGAGGCTAGGGGAGACCCAGTACTTC CASSQPGRLGETQYF
TRBJ2-7 NA TRBD1 TRBV9 TGTGCCAGCAGCGCACAGGGGACCTTCTACGAGCAGTACTTC CASSAQGTFYEQYF
TRBJ2-7 NA TRBD2 TRBV6-1 TGTGCCAGCAGTGAACACTATAACCAAGGACTAGCGGGAGGGTACGAGCAGTACTTC CASSEHYNQGLAGGYEQYF
TRBJ2-2 NA TRBD1 TRBV11-3 TGTGCCAGCAGCACCGGACAGGGGAGGGGGGAGCTGTTTTTT CASSTGQGRGELFF
TRBJ2-1 NA TRBD2 TRBV19 TGTGCCAGTAGTAGCATAGCGGGAGGCTCCTACAATGAGCAGTTCTTC CASSSIAGGSYNEQFF
TRBJ2-6 NA TRBD2 TRBV4-1 TGCGCCAGCAGCCAAGGGACTAGGTTCCTCGCGGTGGGCTCTGGGGCCAACGTCCTGACTTTC CASSQGTRFLAVGSGANVLTF
TRBJ2-5 NA TRBD2 TRBV9 TGTGCCAGCAGCGCGGTGCTAGCGGGGGGGCGGGAGACCCAGTACTTC CASSAVLAGGRETQYF
TRBJ2-3 NA TRBD2 TRBV2 TGTGCCAGCAACCAGGGACTAGCCCCTAGAGATACGCAGTATTTT CASNQGLAPRDTQYF
TRBJ2-2 NA NA TRBV7-6 TGTGCCAGCAGTCCCTTACCAGGCCACACCGGGGAGCTGTTTTTT CASSPLPGHTGELFF
TRBJ1-4 NA TRBD1 TRBV4-2 TGTGCCAGCAGCCAAGTGGGGACAGGGGATGAAAAACTGTTTTTT CASSQVGTGDEKLFF
TRBJ1-2 NA TRBD1 TRBV10-3 TGTGCCATTGGGAGGGACAGGGGTATTGATGGCTACACCTTC CAIGRDRGIDGYTF
TRBJ1-1 NA NA TRBV4-1 TGCGCCAGCAGCCGGCGAGACATGAACACTGAAGCTTTCTTT CASSRRDMNTEAFF
TRBJ1-4 NA TRBD1 TRBV19 TGTGCCAGTAGTGCCGCCGCCGGGACAGAAGAAAAACTGTTTTTT CASSAAAGTEEKLFF
TRBJ1-5 few NA TRBV10-2 TGCGCCAGCAGTGAGGTCGGGGGATTCAATCAGCCCCAGCATTTT CASSEVGGFNQPQHF
TRBJ2-1 NA TRBD2 TRBV7-3 TGTGCCAGCAGCGGCACCGGGACTAGCGGAGCCTACAATGAGCAGTTCTTC CASSGTGTSGAYNEQFF
TRBJ1-2 NA NA TRBV3-1/TRBV3-2 TGTGCCAGCAGCAAAAGCCAATACTATGGCTACACCTTC CASSKSQYYGYTF
TRBJ1-2 NA TRBD1 TRBV5-4 TGTGCCAGCAGCTTGGCGGGAGAGGGGGCGCGAGGTGGCTACACCTTC CASSLAGEGARGGYTF
TRBJ1-1 NA NA TRBV5-1 TGCGCCAGCAGAACCTCCCCAGACACTGAAGCTTTCTTT CASRTSPDTEAFF
TRBJ2-1 NA TRBD2 TRBV7-3 TGTGCCAGCAGCACTTCACTAGCGGATGAGCAGTTCTTC CASSTSLADEQFF
TRBJ2-1 NA NA TRBV19 TGTGCCAGTAGTATAGATAGGAGCTCCTACAATGAGCAGTTCTTC CASSIDRSSYNEQFF
TRBJ2-2 NA TRBD2 TRBV27 TGTGCCAGCAGTTTAAAGGCGGGGGGGAACACCGGGGAGCTGTTTTTT CASSLKAGGNTGELFF
TRBJ2-7 NA NA TRBV21-1 TGTGCCAGCAGCCCAAGGACAGGGCGCTTCTACGAGCAGTACTTC CASSPRTGRFYEQYF
TRBJ1-1 NA TRBD1 TRBV9 TGTGCCAGCAGCTCCCGGACAGGCACTGAAGCTTTCTTT CASSSRTGTEAFF
TRBJ1-1 NA NA TRBV16 TGTGCCAGCAGCCATCTTGATACGGGAGGGAGCACTGAAGCTTTCTTT CASSHLDTGGSTEAFF
TRBJ2-5 NA NA TRBV3-1/TRBV3-2 TGTGCCAGCAGCCAAGAGGGCAGGCGAAGTCTAAAAGAGACCCAGTACTTC CASSQEGRRSLKETQYF
TRBJ1-3 once NA TRBV5-1 TGCGCCAGCAGCTTGGAGAGCCGCTCTGGAAACACCATATATTTT CASSLESRSGNTIYF
TRBJ1-1 NA TRBD1 TRBV13 TGTGCCAGCAACACTAAAGGGGACAGGGGGGGAGACACTGAAGCTTTCTTT CASNTKGDRGGDTEAFF
TRBJ2-3 NA TRBD2 TRBV5-1 TGCGCCAGCAGCTTGGGGACTAGCGGGACAAGCACAGATACGCAGTATTTT CASSLGTSGTSTDTQYF
TRBJ1-5 NA NA TRBV6-1 TGTGCCAGCAGTGAAGACGGGTATCAGCCCCAGCATTTT CASSEDGYQPQHF
TRBJ1-6 NA NA TRBV28 TGTGCCAGCAGTGTGGACAGTCCCCTTAATTCACCCCTCCACTTT CASSVDSPLNSPLHF
TRBJ1-6 NA TRBD1 TRBV18 TGTGCCAGCTCGCTAATGCAGGGGGCTGGGGATTCACCCCTCCACTTT CASSLMQGAGDSPLHF
TRBJ2-7 NA NA TRBV30 TGTGCCTGGAGTGTACCGCGGGTTCGGTACGAGCAGTACTTC CAWSVPRVRYEQYF
TRBJ2-2 NA TRBD1 TRBV19 TGTGCCAGTAGTTACGGGACAGGGGGGACCGGGGAGCTGTTTTTT CASSYGTGGTGELFF
TRBJ1-4 NA NA TRBV4-1 TGCGCCAGCAGCCAAGCAGGGACAAGCGAAAAACTGTTTTTT CASSQAGTSEKLFF
TRBJ1-2 NA NA TRBV7-8 TGTGCCAGCAGCTTAGTTCAGGGAGGCTATGGCTACACCTTC CASSLVQGGYGYTF
TRBJ1-1 NA NA TRBV5-1 TGCGCCAGCAGCTCGACAACAGGGTCGGGGTATCGCGCTTTCTTT CASSSTTGSGYRAFF
TRBJ1-6 NA TRBD1 TRBV7-2 TGTGCCAGCAGCTCAAGGGGGACAGGGCTGAGCTCCTATAATTCACCCCTCCACTTT CASSSRGTGLSSYNSPLHF
TRBJ2-3 NA TRBD2 TRBV18 TGTGCCAGCTCACCACCTCGCGGGACTACCAACACAGATACGCAGTATTTT CASSPPRGTTNTDTQYF